The sample holds one count of the clone carrying this T cell receptor beta chain. The CDR3 is made up of 16 amino acids. Germline CDR1 LGHNA, CDR2 YSLEER. V lost 4 bases and J lost 0, with 16 bases in between. One entry per CDR3 protein results from TCRdb running MiXCR on the 5' RACE reads. The sample gives some 500,000 distinct CDR3 sequences, roughly 9.5% of which show up once; under 3% is in the top ten. These data are taken from a study of identical twins. These records were also assigned to another study, of yellow fever vaccine responses in identical twins.

Sample: PBMCs. The TCR sequence derives from a woman under 30 in good health. The rearrangement joins TRBV4-3 to TRBJ2-7; D possibly matches TRBD1 or TRBD2 (5 bases each). CDR3 sequence: CASSPGTGSTSYEQYF. The CDR3 DNA sequence: TGCGCCAGCAGCCCCGGGACGGGGTCAACCTCCTACGAGCAGTACTTC.